This passage covers 30 T cell receptor beta chains from one sample sequenced in a study of T cells in Graves' hyperthyroidism and ophthalmopathy. It was RNA transcripts that yielded the amplified TCR beta CDR3 regions. The HTBI primer set drove a first-round RT-PCR of the TCR CDR3. Using its own MiXCR run on the multiplex PCR reads, TCRdb lists one record per CDR3 protein. The table lists around 250,000 distinct CDR3 sequences, more than 12% of them singletons. Source material: blood. The receptors stem from a woman between 35 and 50 years old with Graves' hyperthyroidism that later progressed to Graves' ophthalmopathy.

In its sample, this clonotype was seen many times. V gene TRBV2 combines with J gene TRBJ2-1, with 9 bases lining up with TRBD2. The CDR3 totals 17 residues. The junction had 17 bases not matched to a gene; V was cut back by 6 bases and J by 8 bases. Per the germline V gene, CDR1 is SNHLY and CDR2 is FYNNEI. The CDR3 nucleotides read TGTGCCAGCAGCCCTAATCGGCGGGAGGGCCGGATAGATGAGCAGTTCTTC. Its translation is CASSPNRREGRIDEQFF.

This clonotype was observed many times. This chain connects TRBV28 to TRBJ1-1, with 7 bases that match TRBD1. J was trimmed by 4 bases and V by 5 bases; bases with no gene match: 4. In germline, CDR1 is MDHEN, CDR2 SYDVKM. The CDR3 length is 13 residues. The CDR3 reads CASSPPGGTEAFF. In DNA form, the CDR3 reads TGTGCCAGCAGTCCCCCAGGGGGCACTGAAGCTTTCTTT. Variable domain in full (rest from reference TRBV28 and TRBJ1-1): DVKVTQSSRYLVKRTGEKVFLECVQDMDHENMFWYRQDPGLGLRLIYFSYDVKMKEKGDIPEGYSVSREKKERFSLILESASTNQTSMYLCASSPPGGTEAFFGQGTRLTVV.

This clonotype occurred many times. The J gene is TRBJ2-7, the V gene TRBV27; perhaps TRBD1 as D (6 bases). Trimming shortened V by 9 bases and J by 2 bases, and 17 bases separated the two germline ends. From germline, CDR1 is MNHEY and CDR2 SMNVEV (reference sequence). The CDR3 length is 14 residues. The chain's CDR3 is CASQTTGFTYEQYF. In nucleotides, the CDR3 is TGTGCCAGTCAAACTACAGGGTTTACCTACGAGCAGTACTTC.

Ten or more counts support this clonotype. V usage is TRBV7-8 and J usage is TRBJ2-1; TRBD2 matches 10 bases. CDR3 length equals 13 residues. Looked up from germline, CDR1 is SGHVS and CDR2 is FQNEAQ. V was pared by 10 bases and J by 3 bases, with 3 bases of the junction left unmatched. CDR3 DNA: TGTGCCATCGGACTAGCGGTCTACAATGAGCAGTTCTTC. It encodes CAIGLAVYNEQFF.

This clonotype was recorded many times. This chain links TRBV20-1 with TRBJ2-1; tentative D call: TRBD2 (6 bases). The CDR3 loop spans 16 amino acids. Germline V gene sequence: CDR1 DFQATT, CDR2 SNEGSKA (reference sequence). Trimming took off 2 bases at V and 7 bases at J, with 21 bases between the two ends. In DNA, the CDR3 is TGCAGTGCTAGAATCCCCGGGCGGGGTCGTTCGAATGAGCAGTTCTTC. Protein product: CSARIPGRGRSNEQFF.

This clonotype showed up many times. V usage is TRBV10-3 and J usage is TRBJ2-7; D perhaps matches TRBD2 (6 bases). CDR3 length equals 12 residues. Trimming removed 9 bases from V and 6 bases from J, with 15 bases in between. Germline V lookup: CDR1 ENHRY, CDR2 SYGVKD. CDR3 protein: CAMQTGLGEQYF. The CDR3 nucleotides are TGTGCCATGCAGACGGGACTGGGCGAGCAGTACTTC.

The V call is TRBV3-1, the J call TRBJ2-1; 14 bases align to TRBD2. The trim removed 5 bases at V and 8 bases at J, leaving 8 bases unmatched. Germline loops: CDR1 LGHDT, CDR2 YNNKEL (reference sequence). The CDR3 spans 16 residues. The CDR3 bases are TGTGCCAGCAGCTCACGGACTAGCGGGAGGATCGATGAGCAGTTCTTC. This gives the protein CASSSRTSGRIDEQFF.

This clonotype was detected a few times. The genes are TRBV5-1 and TRBJ2-7; the D call may be TRBD1 or TRBD2 (5 bases each). The germline V gene has CDR1 SGHRS and CDR2 YFSETQ. V lost 4 bases and J lost 2, with 19 bases in between. There are 16 residues in the CDR3. CDR3 sequence: CASSPGGGSATYEQYF. Here the CDR3 DNA reads TGCGCCAGCAGCCCTGGGGGTGGTTCAGCTACCTACGAGCAGTACTTC.

This clonotype has a count of ten or more. J is TRBJ2-7 and V is TRBV24-1; D remains ambiguous. Germline lookup yields CDR1 KGHDR and CDR2 SFDVKD. The CDR3 sequence is 14 residues long. The ends were cut back, 7 bases at V and 2 bases at J, with 14 bases in the middle. The CDR3 coding sequence is TGTGCCACCAGAAGGTGTGGCAGCCCCTACGAGCAGTACTTC. Translation gives CATRRCGSPYEQYF.

This clonotype has more than one count but fewer than ten. The J gene is TRBJ2-5, the V gene TRBV7-9; possible D gene TRBD2, 7 bases. Trimming shortened V by 3 bases and J by 4 bases, and 12 bases separated the two germline ends. CDR1 SEHNR and CDR2 FQNEAQ come from the germline V gene (reference sequence). The CDR3 totals 14 residues. The CDR3: CASSFSGEGETQYF. CDR3 nucleotide sequence: TGTGCCAGCAGCTTCTCAGGGGAGGGAGAGACCCAGTACTTC.

This clonotype came up a few times. This chain uses TRBV15 with TRBJ2-2; D may match TRBD1 or TRBD2 (5 bases each). CDR1 LNHNV and CDR2 YYDKDF come from the germline V gene (reference sequence). With 5 bases removed from V and 8 bases from J, the gap between germline ends came to 12 bases. CDR3 length: 13 residues. For the CDR3, the DNA is TGTGCCACCAGCCAATGGGGGTTGGGGGAGCTGTTTTTT. It specifies CATSQWGLGELFF.

This clonotype was seen at least ten times. The V and J genes are TRBV11-2 and TRBJ2-7; TRBD2 agrees at 16 bases. Germline V gene lookup returns CDR1 SGHAT and CDR2 FQNNGV. Unmatched junction bases numbered 6, after V lost 1 base and J lost 6 bases. The CDR3 spans 17 residues. DNA of the CDR3: TGTGCCAGCAGCTTAGGGGGACTAGCGGGAGGGCCTGTCGAGCAGTACTTC. Amino acids: CASSLGGLAGGPVEQYF.

This clonotype was observed a handful of times. This chain joins TRBV19 and TRBJ2-2; no definite D call. The V end lost 5 bases, the J end lost 0 bases, and 13 bases lay between the germline ends. CDR1 is LNHDA, CDR2 SQIVND, per germline (reference sequence). This CDR3 region has 16 residues. Here the CDR3 reads CASSPSLGSNTGELFF. DNA for the CDR3: TGTGCCAGTAGTCCGTCTCTCGGGTCGAACACCGGGGAGCTGTTTTTT.

This clonotype came up many times. The J gene is TRBJ2-7, the V gene TRBV7-8, with D possibly matching TRBD1 (6 bases). Germline CDR1 is SGHVS and CDR2 is FQNEAQ. CDR3 length equals 18 residues. Trimming stripped 1 base from V and 2 bases from J, with 21 bases between. The CDR3 nucleotides are TGTGCCAGCAGCTTAGGAGGTTCGTCAGGGGCGAGTCCCTACGAGCAGTACTTC. Translated: CASSLGGSSGASPYEQYF.

This clonotype was counted many times. This rearrangement joins TRBV10-3 to TRBJ1-1; 7 bases are a match to TRBD1. Germline V gives CDR1 ENHRY, CDR2 SYGVKD. The J segment lost 4 bases and the V segment lost 0 bases, leaving 5 bases of the junction unmatched. The CDR3 extends over 15 amino acids. CDR3 protein: CAISESTPGGTEAFF. CDR3 coding DNA: TGTGCCATCAGTGAGTCGACTCCAGGGGGCACTGAAGCTTTCTTT.

This clonotype was recorded at least ten times. The V and J genes are TRBV11-2 and TRBJ2-7, with D maybe TRBD1 (5 bases). The CDR3 has 15 residues. V lost 5 bases to trimming and J lost 1 base, with 15 bases between them. The germline gives CDR1 SGHAT, CDR2 FQNNGV. CDR3 sequence reads: CASSTLRTLSYEQYF. CDR3 coding DNA: TGTGCCAGCAGCACATTGCGGACACTTTCCTACGAGCAGTACTTC.

The chain uses TRBV7-9 and TRBJ2-7; D not resolved. Germline CDR1 SEHNR, CDR2 FQNEAQ (reference sequence). V was shortened by 0 bases and J by 5 bases, with 8 bases between the two germline ends. The CDR3 totals 13 residues. The CDR3 protein is CASSLATSDEQYF. The DNA for the CDR3 is TGTGCCAGCAGCTTAGCCACTTCCGACGAGCAGTACTTC. Full variable domain (outside the CDR3, taken from reference TRBV7-9 and TRBJ2-7): DTGVSQNPRHKITKRGQNVTFRCDPISEHNRLYWYRQTLGQGPEFLTYFQNEAQLEKSRLLSDRFSAERPKGSFSTLEIQRTEQGDSAMYLCASSLATSDEQYFGPGTRLTVT.

The sample holds many counts of this clonotype. The chain uses TRBV7-2 and TRBJ2-7; D is tentatively TRBD1 or TRBD2 (6 bases each). V was clipped by 5 bases and J by 3 bases, with 17 bases between them. CDR3 length: 15 residues. Germline V gene lookup returns CDR1 SGHTA and CDR2 FQGNSA. The CDR3 sequence is CASSVAGHGNYEQYF. The CDR3 DNA reads as TGTGCCAGCAGCGTCGCGGGACACGGGAACTACGAGCAGTACTTC.

The chain is built from TRBV4-1 and TRBJ1-5; 7 bases map to TRBD1. The germline CDR1 and CDR2 sequences are MGHRA and YSYEKL. The ends lost 4 bases at V and 5 bases at J; junction bases unmatched: 5. The CDR3 is 14 amino acids. CDR3 residues: CASSRSTGYQPQHF. As DNA, the CDR3 is TGCGCCAGCAGCCGCTCGACAGGGTATCAGCCCCAGCATTTT.

The chain combines TRBV19 with TRBJ1-5, with TRBD1 as a possible D gene (5 bases). The CDR3 has 12 amino acids. The V end was cut by 3 bases, the J end by 11 bases, with 11 bases between. Germline CDR1 LNHDA, CDR2 SQIVND (reference sequence). Here the CDR3 reads CASSMGLGAQHF. CDR3 sequence (DNA): TGTGCCAGTAGTATGGGACTTGGAGCCCAGCATTTT.

V usage is TRBV4-2 and J usage is TRBJ2-2; the match to TRBD1 covers 10 bases. The CDR3 length is 17 residues. V trimming: 0 bases; J trimming: 7 bases; junction bases outside the gene matches: 8. Germline CDR1 LGHNA, CDR2 YNFKEQ. The DNA of the CDR3 is TGTGCCAGCAGCCAAGAGAGGACAGGGGGAAGGTACGGGGAGCTGTTTTTT. It encodes CASSQERTGGRYGELFF.

This clonotype was recorded many times. The chain couples TRBV18 to TRBJ2-7; D unresolved. CDR3 length: 11 amino acids. The V and J ends lost 6 bases and 3 bases respectively, with 6 bases between them. Per germline, CDR1 KGHSH and CDR2 LQKENI. The CDR3 sequence: CASSPNYEQYF. In DNA, the CDR3 is TGTGCCAGCTCGCCGAACTACGAGCAGTACTTC.

The chain couples TRBV5-1 to TRBJ2-3; 13 nucleotides match TRBD2. The CDR3 runs to 18 residues. Germline CDR1 and CDR2: SGHRS and YFSETQ. J lost 0 bases, V lost 4 bases, and 8 bases had no gene match. The CDR3 DNA is TGCGCCAGCAGCCCAACTAGCGGGAGGGCCACGAGCACAGATACGCAGTATTTT. Translating gives CASSPTSGRATSTDTQYF.

There are many counts of this clonotype. The gene calls are TRBV27 and TRBJ2-2; D call uncertain. The length of the CDR3 is 14 residues. V lost 6 bases and J lost 3, with 11 bases in between. Germline values: CDR1 MNHEY, CDR2 SMNVEV (reference sequence). Here the CDR3 reads CASSLVSDTGELFF. CDR3 nucleotide sequence: TGTGCCAGCAGCCTAGTGAGCGACACCGGGGAGCTGTTTTTT.

This clonotype has ten or more counts. The CDR3 region is CASSGQGLLGTQYF. The CDR3, as DNA: TGTGCCAGCAGTGGACAGGGCCTCTTGGGGACCCAGTACTTC. The J gene is TRBJ2-5, the V gene TRBV12-3 or TRBV12-4; 8 bases are shared with TRBD1. The CDR3 is made up of 14 amino acids. Losses at the gene ends were 5 bases for V and 7 bases for J; bases not matched to a gene: 9.

This clonotype came up once. At one end, the junction sequence differs from germline, possibly due to a read error. The rearrangement links TRBV28 to TRBJ1-5; D gene ambiguous. CDR1 is MDHEN, CDR2 SYDVKM, per germline. The CDR3 consists of 13 residues. The CDR3 loop reads CVSSFWGNQPQHF. DNA of the CDR3: TGTGTCAGCAGTTTTTGGGGCAATCAGCCCCAGCATTTT.

This clonotype was observed many times. The chain joins TRBV19 to TRBJ1-5; D gene uncertain. V gave up 6 bases and J gave up 2 bases, with 5 bases separating them. The CDR3 spans 12 residues. Per germline, CDR1 LNHDA and CDR2 SQIVND (reference sequence). The CDR3 loop is CASRVGNQPQHF. The CDR3, as DNA: TGTGCCAGTAGGGTAGGCAATCAGCCCCAGCATTTT. The full variable domain, rest sourced from reference TRBV19 and TRBJ1-5, is DGGITQSPKYLFRKEGQNVTLSCEQNLNHDAMYWYRQDPGQGLRLIYYSQIVNDFQKGDIAEGYSVSREKKESFPLTVTSAQKNPTAFYLCASRVGNQPQHFGDGTRLSIL.

This clonotype came up many times. The chain links TRBV28 to TRBJ2-7, with TRBD1 matching over 8 bases. The CDR3 consists of 15 residues. CDR1 and CDR2 from the germline V gene are MDHEN and SYDVKM. Unmatched junction bases numbered 5, after V lost 4 bases and J lost 0 bases. CDR3 protein: CASSSPDRVSYEQYF. The CDR3 nucleotides are TGTGCCAGCAGTTCACCGGACAGGGTCTCCTACGAGCAGTACTTC.

At least ten counts were recorded for this clonotype. This chain links TRBV6-1 with TRBJ2-2; 7 bases line up with TRBD1. V lost 6 bases and J lost 2; bases outside the gene matches: 9. This CDR3 has 16 residues. Germline V lookup: CDR1 MNHNS, CDR2 SASEGT. CDR3 loop: CASSPGTEYNTGELFF. The CDR3 nucleotides read TGTGCCAGCAGCCCAGGGACAGAATATAACACCGGGGAGCTGTTTTTT.

This clonotype was seen at least ten times. This chain uses TRBV7-9 with TRBJ2-7, with a tentative D call TRBD1 (5 bases). Germline V gene lookup returns CDR1 SEHNR and CDR2 FQNEAQ (reference sequence). Trimming pared 1 base from V and 3 bases from J, leaving 7 bases between. CDR3 size: 13 residues. The CDR3 region has the DNA TGTGCCAGCAGCTTAGAAGACAGCTACGAGCAGTACTTC. It yields the protein CASSLEDSYEQYF.